What follows is one TCR beta chain and its context. This specimen comes from a study of blood T cell repertoires in COVID-19. Study background: Samples of COVID-19 (acute and convalescent) were obtained from the United States, Italy and Spain. The analysed material was cDNA or gDNA that came from T cells, B-cell-depleted T cells, or PBMCs.

Generated by immunoSEQ multiplex PCR, the TCRdb table keeps only in-frame clones and is missing some. The table includes 200,000 to 300,000 clones, roughly 86% detected once. Enrollees, about 18 to 95 years old, lived in 24 US areas. V was cut by 6 bases and J by 3 bases, with 17 bases left in between. This CDR3 spans 16 amino acids. Germline CDR1 and CDR2: LNHDA and SQIVND (reference sequence). The rearrangement links TRBV19 to TRBJ2-2, with unresolved D. The receptor's source is a woman between 18 and 29 years old who had recovered from COVID-19. The specimen sequenced was PBMCs or T cells enriched from blood (not recorded which). This CDR3 is CASRPVQVWDTGELFF. The CDR3 nucleotides are TGTGCCAGTAGACCTGTCCAGGTGTGGGACACCGGGGAGCTGTTTTTT.